The 27 T cell receptor beta chains below come from one sample, sequenced in a study of blood T cells in healthy people across ages. It was with a sample-barcoded 5' primer and a J-beta primer mix that a second PCR of about 6 to 11 cycles was run. MiXCR, applied by TCRdb to the 5' RACE reads, yields one record per CDR3 protein. The sample carries about 1.6 million distinct CDR3 sequences, roughly 30% recorded once. Material: blood. These receptors all stem from a young woman in good health.

This clonotype was seen more than once but under ten times. The J gene is TRBJ2-1, the V gene TRBV28, with TRBD1 as a possible D gene (7 bases). This CDR3 is built from 15 residues. Germline assignment: CDR1 MDHEN and CDR2 SYDVKM. Trimming removed 8 bases at V and 11 bases at J, with 25 bases between. CDR3 in amino acids: CASGRRRGRVDQQFF. The DNA for the CDR3 is TGTGCCAGCGGAAGGAGGAGGGGGCGCGTCGATCAGCAGTTCTTC.

This clonotype has just a few counts. The genes are TRBV20-1 and TRBJ2-3; D may be TRBD1 (6 bases). Germline V gene data show CDR1 as DFQATT and CDR2 as SNEGSKA (reference sequence). The CDR3 runs 15 residues. The V and J ends lost 2 bases and 5 bases respectively, with 17 bases between them. The CDR3 region is CSARYLATQGDTQYF. Here the CDR3 DNA reads TGCAGTGCTAGATACTTAGCGACACAGGGAGATACGCAGTATTTT.

This chain uses TRBV7-9 with TRBJ2-7; TRBD1 matches 8 bases. CDR1 and CDR2 (germline): SEHNR, FQNEAQ (reference sequence). The trim removed 5 bases at V and 1 base at J, leaving 7 bases unmatched. CDR3 length: 15 amino acids. The CDR3 DNA follows: TGTGCCAGCAGCCCACGGGACAGGATTTCCTACGAGCAGTACTTC. It yields the protein CASSPRDRISYEQYF.

As regards this clonotype: A much more abundant neighbour one base away suggests this may be a read error. The chain combines TRBV29-1 with TRBJ2-5; 8 positions match TRBD1. The CDR3 extends over 14 amino acids. Germline V gene sequence: CDR1 SQVTM, CDR2 ANQGSEA. The CDR3 DNA reads TGCGGCGTTCGCCAGGGGGCTAACCAAGAGACCCAGTACTTC. Amino acid sequence: CGVRQGANQETQYF. The full variable domain, in which reference TRBV29-1 and TRBJ2-5 provide the parts outside the CDR3, is SAVISQKPSRDICQRGTSLTIQCQVDSQVTMMFWYRQQPGQSLTLIATANQGSEATYESGFVIDKFPISRPNLTFSTLTVSNMSPEDSSIYLCGVRQGANQETQYFGPGTRLLVL.

This chain uses TRBV20-1 with TRBJ2-3; a possible D gene is TRBD2 (6 bases). Germline lookup yields CDR1 DFQATT and CDR2 SNEGSKA (reference sequence). The V and J ends lost 6 bases and 6 bases respectively, with 16 bases between them. The CDR3 covers 13 residues. In DNA, the CDR3 is TGCAGTGCCTGGAGGGGAGTGGAGGATACGCAGTATTTT. Its translation is CSAWRGVEDTQYF.

In this sample, this clonotype turned up a few times. The genes are TRBV7-9 and TRBJ2-5; D unresolved. V lost 5 bases and J lost 5, with 24 bases in between. Germline V CDR1 and CDR2: SEHNR, FQNEAQ (reference sequence). CDR3 length equals 17 residues. The CDR3 nucleotides read TGTGCCAGCAGCGGGGAAGTTACGGGTTCTAAGCAGGAGACCCAGTACTTC. Amino acid sequence: CASSGEVTGSKQETQYF.

The J gene is TRBJ1-5, the V gene TRBV28, with TRBD1 matching 7 bases. This CDR3 comprises 14 residues. The V gene end was trimmed by 6 bases and the J gene end by 3 bases; junction bases not matched to a gene: 5. Germline lookup yields CDR1 MDHEN and CDR2 SYDVKM. The CDR3 coding sequence is TGTGCCAGCAGCGACAGGGACCCCAATCAGCCCCAGCATTTT. Its translation is CASSDRDPNQPQHF.

The CDR3 reads CASTDSLTSGANVLTF. The CDR3 DNA reads as TGCGCCAGCACTGACAGCCTAACCTCTGGGGCCAACGTCCTGACTTTC. The chain combines TRBV4-1 with TRBJ2-6; D is possibly TRBD1 (5 bases). CDR1 is MGHRA and CDR2 is YSYEKL in the germline V gene. Trimming left V 7 bases short and J 0 bases short, with 13 bases between. There are 16 residues in the CDR3.

The chain employs TRBV9 and TRBJ1-6; D gene ambiguous. In germline, CDR1 is SGDLS, CDR2 YYNGEE. V was pared by 3 bases and J by 0 bases, with 10 bases between. This CDR3 comprises 16 residues. CDR3 sequence (DNA): TGTGCCAGCAGCGCTCGGGGAAGCTCCTATAATTCACCCCTCCACTTT. Translated, it gives CASSARGSSYNSPLHF.

The V and J genes are TRBV12-3 or TRBV12-4 and TRBJ2-5; 9 bases fit TRBD2. The CDR3 runs to 13 residues. The V and J ends lost 5 bases and 8 bases, in that order; junction bases with no gene match: 6. In nucleotides, the CDR3 is TGTGCCAGCAGTACGGGACTAGCTGGAACCCAGTACTTC. It specifies CASSTGLAGTQYF.

The chain uses TRBV7-8 and TRBJ2-7; D not resolved. CDR3 length: 14 amino acids. Per the germline V gene, CDR1 is SGHVS and CDR2 is FQNEAQ. The V end lost 4 bases, the J end lost 1 base, and 11 bases lay between the germline ends. The DNA of the CDR3 is TGTGCCAGCAGCTCCCGTTCCTTATCCTACGAGCAGTACTTC. Amino acid sequence: CASSSRSLSYEQYF.

This chain connects TRBV20-1 to TRBJ2-4, with 8 bases matching TRBD2. The germline V gene encodes CDR1 DFQATT and CDR2 SNEGSKA (reference sequence). V was clipped by 6 bases and J by 3 bases; unmatched bases: 4. The CDR3 is made up of 13 amino acids. CDR3 nucleotides: TGCAGTGCCGCGGGGACTAGCAAAAACATTCAGTACTTC. Translated: CSAAGTSKNIQYF.

The rearrangement joins TRBV6-1 to TRBJ2-5; 10 nucleotides match TRBD2. The germline CDR1 and CDR2 sequences are MNHNS and SASEGT. The CDR3 has 16 amino acids. The J segment lost 0 bases and the V segment lost 7 bases, leaving 8 bases of the junction unmatched. This CDR3 is CASIELAGYNQETQYF. The CDR3 nucleotides are TGTGCCAGCATAGAACTAGCGGGGTATAACCAAGAGACCCAGTACTTC.

The V gene is TRBV20-1, the J gene TRBJ2-5; D ambiguous. V was pared by 3 bases and J by 1 base, with 9 bases between. Germline assignment: CDR1 DFQATT and CDR2 SNEGSKA (reference sequence). This CDR3 has 13 residues. CDR3 residues: CSASGATQETQYF. The CDR3 DNA reads as TGCAGTGCTAGCGGAGCCACCCAAGAGACCCAGTACTTC.

This clonotype was seen more than once but under ten times. The J gene is TRBJ2-2, the V gene TRBV28; 14 nucleotides line up with TRBD2. Germline V CDR1 and CDR2: MDHEN, SYDVKM. J was trimmed by 4 bases and V by 5 bases; bases with no gene match: 6. CDR3 length: 17 amino acids. CDR3 residues: CASSMGLAGARTGELFF. The CDR3 DNA reads as TGTGCCAGCAGTATGGGACTAGCGGGAGCACGCACCGGGGAGCTGTTTTTT. Drawing the rest from reference TRBV28 and TRBJ2-2, the complete variable domain is DVKVTQSSRYLVKRTGEKVFLECVQDMDHENMFWYRQDPGLGLRLIYFSYDVKMKEKGDIPEGYSVSREKKERFSLILESASTNQTSMYLCASSMGLAGARTGELFFGEGSRLTVL.

Only a few counts were recorded for this clonotype. V usage is TRBV2 and J usage is TRBJ1-1; 7 bases are shared with TRBD1. The CDR3 loop spans 14 amino acids. Trimming removed 2 bases from V and 6 bases from J; junction bases left unmatched: 6. Germline CDR1 is SNHLY and CDR2 is FYNNEI. CDR3 DNA: TGTGCCAGCAGTGAAACAGGGGTTGTCGCTGAAGCTTTCTTT. Translating gives CASSETGVVAEAFF. The full variable domain, completed using reference TRBV2 and TRBJ1-1, is EPEVTQTPSHQVTQMGQEVILRCVPISNHLYFYWYRQILGQKVEFLVSFYNNEISEKSEIFDDQFSVERPDGSNFTLKIRSTKLEDSAMYFCASSETGVVAEAFFGQGTRLTVV.

This clonotype appeared a few times. This chain joins TRBV20-1 and TRBJ1-2, with 8 nucleotides matching TRBD1. Germline CDR1 reads DFQATT; CDR2 reads SNEGSKA (reference sequence). The CDR3 contains 15 residues. With 6 bases clipped from V and 0 bases from J, the junction kept 9 bases outside the gene matches. The chain's CDR3 is CSAGTGGSANYGYTF. The CDR3 DNA reads as TGCAGTGCCGGAACAGGGGGTTCGGCTAACTATGGCTACACCTTC.

Remarks on this clonotype: Sequence at one end of the junction differs from germline and may be a read error. The chain couples TRBV20-1 to TRBJ1-1; D gene unclear. In germline, CDR1 is DFQATT, CDR2 SNEGSKA (reference sequence). This CDR3 region has 12 residues. The CDR3 here is CSARDLGTEAFF. The CDR3 nucleotides read TGCAGTGCGAGAGACTTGGGAACTGAAGCTTTCTTT.

This chain joins TRBV4-1 and TRBJ2-1; D is tentatively TRBD1 or TRBD2 (5 bases each). CDR1 and CDR2 (germline): MGHRA, YSYEKL. The CDR3 spans 14 residues. Trimming took 1 base from V and 8 from J, leaving 12 bases between them. DNA of the CDR3: TGCGCCAGCAGCCAAGGAGCCGGGGCGGATGAGCAGTTCTTC. Translating it yields CASSQGAGADEQFF.

The rearrangement uses TRBV9 and TRBJ2-3; unclear D gene. The CDR3 is 14 amino acids. Germline V gene data show CDR1 as SGDLS and CDR2 as YYNGEE. Trimming cost V 4 bases and J 4 bases, with 13 bases left between them. CDR3 DNA: TGTGCCAGCAGCCTCAGCGCGGCGGCAGATACGCAGTATTTT. This codes for CASSLSAAADTQYF.

This chain connects TRBV29-1 to TRBJ1-2, with TRBD1 identical over 8 bases. Germline V CDR1 and CDR2: SQVTM, ANQGSEA. The CDR3 length is 13 residues. Trimming cost V 3 bases and J 3 bases; bases outside gene matches: 3. In DNA, the CDR3 is TGCAGCGTTGAGGACAGGGAAGACTATGGCTACACCTTC. Its translation is CSVEDREDYGYTF.

As regards this clonotype: Germline is not matched at one junction end, which may reflect a read error. V is TRBV9 and J is TRBJ2-5; 11 nucleotides align to TRBD2. The CDR3 loop spans 15 amino acids. CDR1 and CDR2 from the germline V gene are SGDLS and YYNGEE. The CDR3 region is CVSSGVAGGRNEQYF. The CDR3 region has the DNA TGTGTCAGCAGCGGAGTAGCGGGGGGGCGGAATGAGCAGTACTTC.

This clonotype was picked up one time. This chain uses TRBV28 with TRBJ2-1; possible D gene TRBD2, 5 bases. This CDR3 spans 16 amino acids. Germline V gene lookup returns CDR1 MDHEN and CDR2 SYDVKM. Deletions cut 5 bases from V and 0 bases from J, with 14 bases between. The CDR3 DNA sequence: TGTGCCAGCAGTACCTTGGACTGGAGCTCCTACAATGAGCAGTTCTTC. Amino acids: CASSTLDWSSYNEQFF.

There are a few counts of this clonotype. The V and J genes are TRBV9 and TRBJ2-1; 12 bases map to TRBD2. The junction had 8 bases not matched to a gene; V was cut back by 0 bases and J by 7 bases. CDR3 length: 17 residues. Germline V gene sequence: CDR1 SGDLS, CDR2 YYNGEE. The CDR3 nucleotides read TGTGCCAGCAGCGTAGATGCTAGCGGGAGGGCAAGGAATGAGCAGTTCTTC. Its translation: CASSVDASGRARNEQFF.

The gene calls are TRBV12-3 or TRBV12-4 and TRBJ2-7, with 14 positions matching TRBD2. The CDR3 contains 21 residues. The V and J ends lost 4 bases and 2 bases, in that order; junction bases with no gene match: 19. CDR3 DNA sequence: TGTGCCAGCAGTTCTTACCTGTTCCTCGGGACTAGCGGGAGTAGCACCTACGAGCAGTACTTC. Protein: CASSSYLFLGTSGSSTYEQYF.

This clonotype has ten or more counts. The chain joins TRBV6-2 or TRBV6-3 to TRBJ2-7; 9 bases agree with TRBD2. Germline assignment: CDR1 MNHEY and CDR2 SVGEGT. Trimming cost V 4 bases and J 4 bases; bases outside gene matches: 8. This CDR3 is built from 15 residues. CDR3 DNA: TGTGCCAGCAGTTCACCGGGACTAGCATTTTACGAGCAGTACTTC. It specifies CASSSPGLAFYEQYF.

This chain connects TRBV30 to TRBJ2-7, with D hard to call. CDR1 is GTSNPN, CDR2 SVGIG, per germline (reference sequence). V lost 1 base and J 8 bases, leaving 12 bases between the germline ends. This CDR3 has 12 residues. CDR3 bases: TGTGCCTGGAGTGCTAAGATGGGGAAGCAGTACTTC. Translating it yields CAWSAKMGKQYF.